Listed here are 27 T cell receptor beta chains from one sample, sequenced in a study of Graves' ophthalmopathy and Graves' hyperthyroidism. For repertoire sequencing, the TCR beta CDR3 regions were amplified from RNA transcripts. In the first round, RT-PCR was carried out with HTBI primers, and a multiplex PCR formed the second round. One entry per CDR3 protein results from TCRdb running MiXCR on the multiplex PCR reads. The sample lists about 590,000 distinct CDR3 sequences; 35% to 45% were seen once. The sample was peripheral blood or thyroid tissue (not recorded which). Receptor source: an adult man with Graves' hyperthyroidism.

This chain connects TRBV19 to TRBJ1-2; the match to TRBD1 covers 10 bases. With 5 bases clipped from V and 5 bases from J, the junction kept 8 bases outside the gene matches. The CDR3 loop spans 15 amino acids. Germline V lookup: CDR1 LNHDA, CDR2 SQIVND (reference sequence). The CDR3 sequence is CASSGAGTGAYGYTF. CDR3 sequence (DNA): TGTGCCAGTAGTGGAGCGGGGACAGGGGCTTATGGCTACACCTTC.

This clonotype was observed a single time. The rearrangement uses TRBV6-5 and TRBJ2-6; the D gene is possibly TRBD2 (6 bases). CDR3 length: 17 amino acids. Between the trimmed V and J ends, which lost 4 bases and 1 base, there was a span of 14 bases. Germline V gene data show CDR1 as MNHEY and CDR2 as SVGAGI. CDR3 in DNA: TGTGCCAGCAGTTCCGGGAGATATCGGTCTGGGGCCAACGTCCTGACTTTC. Translation gives CASSSGRYRSGANVLTF.

A remark on this clonotype: This may come from a read error, since a much larger clone is one base off. The V gene is TRBV7-2, the J gene TRBJ1-3, with D uncertain. The CDR3 runs 16 residues. CDR1 SGHTA and CDR2 FQGNSA come from the germline V gene. V was shortened by 3 bases and J by 0 bases, with 12 bases between the two germline ends. The CDR3 DNA reads as TGTACCAGCAGCTTTGGGCCATCGAGCTCTGGAAACACCATATATTTT. This sequence encodes CTSSFGPSSSGNTIYF.

This clonotype was picked up many times. This rearrangement joins TRBV9 to TRBJ2-6; D is possibly TRBD1 (5 bases). The V end was cut by 3 bases, the J end by 1 base, with 20 bases between. This CDR3 region has 19 residues. Germline V gives CDR1 SGDLS, CDR2 YYNGEE. The CDR3 DNA reads TGTGCCAGCAGCGGAAAGCACACGTCAGGGTTGTCTGGGGCCAACGTCCTGACTTTC. Amino acids: CASSGKHTSGLSGANVLTF. Looking up the rest from reference TRBV9 and TRBJ2-6 gives the full variable domain: DSGVTQTPKHLITATGQRVTLRCSPRSGDLSVYWYQQSLDQGLQFLIQYYNGEERAKGNILERFSAQQFPDLHSELNLSSLELGDSALYFCASSGKHTSGLSGANVLTFGAGSRLTVL.

This clonotype was seen repeatedly, ten times or more. V usage is TRBV2 and J usage is TRBJ2-7; D unresolved. Trimming removed 1 base from V and 1 base from J, with 2 bases in between. CDR1 SNHLY and CDR2 FYNNEI come from the germline V gene. This CDR3 has 12 residues. The CDR3 nucleotides are TGTGCCAGCAGTGAAGGGTCCTACGAGCAGTACTTC. Its protein product is CASSEGSYEQYF.

This chain links TRBV6-5 with TRBJ2-1; 11 bases agree with TRBD1. CDR1 and CDR2 (germline): MNHEY, SVGAGI. The V gene end was trimmed by 4 bases and the J gene end by 7 bases; junction bases not matched to a gene: 6. This CDR3 region has 15 residues. The CDR3 loop is CASSSPGQGVNEQFF. DNA for the CDR3: TGTGCCAGCAGTTCCCCGGGACAGGGGGTTAATGAGCAGTTCTTC.

This clonotype was counted between two and nine times. This rearrangement joins TRBV20-1 to TRBJ2-5; 15 nucleotides agree with TRBD2. Germline V CDR1 and CDR2: DFQATT, SNEGSKA (reference sequence). This CDR3 has 15 amino acids. V shed 4 bases, J shed 5 bases, and the junction held 5 bases outside the gene matches. This chain's CDR3 is CSAIRTSGRVETQYF. The CDR3 region has the DNA TGCAGTGCTATCAGGACTAGCGGGAGGGTCGAGACCCAGTACTTC.

The V and J genes are TRBV27 and TRBJ1-6; no firm D call. CDR1 and CDR2 (germline): MNHEY, SMNVEV (reference sequence). Trimming left V 7 bases short and J 7 bases short, with 14 bases between. This CDR3 has 14 amino acids. The CDR3: CASIDTLGNSPLHF. CDR3 coding DNA: TGTGCCAGCATTGATACATTGGGGAATTCACCCCTCCACTTT.

This clonotype occurred many times. This rearrangement joins TRBV12-3 or TRBV12-4 to TRBJ1-1; TRBD1 is a possible D gene (5 bases). The CDR3 covers 13 residues. V was clipped by 6 bases and J by 11 bases, with 19 bases between them. The CDR3 nucleotides read TGTGCCAGCAGGGGGTATGAGGGGTTTGACGCTTTCTTT. This codes for CASRGYEGFDAFF.

This clonotype was counted once. J is TRBJ2-7 and V is TRBV5-4, with TRBD1 identical over 11 bases. J was trimmed by 7 bases and V by 4 bases; bases with no gene match: 10. Germline loops: CDR1 SGHNT, CDR2 YYREEE (reference sequence). CDR3 length: 15 residues. CDR3 DNA: TGTGCCAGCAGCGTATCCGGGACAGGGGGAAGGGAGCAGTACTTC. The encoded protein is CASSVSGTGGREQYF.

In the case of this clonotype: A read error is possible here, since a much larger clone lies one base away. The chain combines TRBV7-9 with TRBJ1-5; D unclear. This CDR3 contains 16 residues. The V gene lost 0 bases and the J gene lost 6 bases, with 15 bases spanning the gap. Germline V CDR1 and CDR2: SEHNR, FQNEAQ (reference sequence). CDR3: CASSLAGNSSSQPQHF. CDR3 coding DNA: TGTGCCAGCAGCTTAGCCGGGAACAGCAGTTCTCAGCCCCAGCATTTT.

This clonotype was detected ten times or more. The chain uses TRBV20-1 and TRBJ2-7; 8 nucleotides match TRBD2. V lost 5 bases and J lost 1; bases outside the gene matches: 4. In germline, CDR1 is DFQATT, CDR2 SNEGSKA (reference sequence). This CDR3 is built from 13 residues. CDR3 amino acids: CSAGTSSSYEQYF. CDR3 nucleotides: TGCAGTGCTGGGACTAGTAGTTCCTACGAGCAGTACTTC.

This clonotype showed up many times. The chain is built from TRBV19 and TRBJ1-5, with D possibly matching TRBD1 (6 bases). With 6 bases removed from V and 5 bases from J, the gap between germline ends came to 14 bases. The CDR3 has 14 residues. Germline V gene lookup returns CDR1 LNHDA and CDR2 SQIVND (reference sequence). The CDR3 region has the DNA TGTGCCAGTAGGGTAACAGGGACACATCAGCCCCAGCATTTT. It is translated as CASRVTGTHQPQHF.

The count of this clonotype is one. The J gene is TRBJ1-1, the V gene TRBV10-3; D is perhaps TRBD1 (5 bases). The CDR3 is made up of 13 amino acids. Germline V gene data show CDR1 as ENHRY and CDR2 as SYGVKD. V was shortened by 10 bases and J by 6 bases, with 18 bases between the two germline ends. The CDR3 sequence is CASRLGQNAEAFF. As DNA, the CDR3 is TGTGCCAGCAGACTTGGACAAAACGCTGAAGCTTTCTTT.

The chain links TRBV7-9 to TRBJ2-2; D possibly matches TRBD1 or TRBD2 (6 bases each). This CDR3 comprises 15 residues. The V end lost 5 bases, the J end lost 2 bases, and 12 bases lay between the germline ends. Germline lookup yields CDR1 SEHNR and CDR2 FQNEAQ (reference sequence). CDR3 bases: TGTGCCAGCAGCCCGGGGGCCATCAACACCGGGGAGCTGTTTTTT. Translation gives CASSPGAINTGELFF.

The sample holds one count of this clonotype. The chain carries TRBV14 and TRBJ2-7; D gene ambiguous. The CDR3 runs to 13 residues. V lost 0 bases, J lost 7 bases, and 10 bases lay in between. CDR1 is SGHDN and CDR2 is FVKESK in the germline V gene. The CDR3 protein is CASSQDHGREQYF. In DNA, the CDR3 is TGTGCCAGCAGCCAAGATCATGGGCGGGAGCAGTACTTC. Looking up the rest from reference TRBV14 and TRBJ2-7 gives the full variable domain: EAGVTQFPSHSVIEKGQTVTLRCDPISGHDNLYWYRRVMGKEIKFLLHFVKESKQDESGMPNNRFLAERTGGTYSTLKVQPAELEDSGVYFCASSQDHGREQYFGPGTRLTVT.

This clonotype came up many times. The V and J genes are TRBV5-6 and TRBJ1-6; tentative D call: TRBD1 (6 bases). CDR3 size: 15 residues. In germline, CDR1 is SGHDT, CDR2 YYEEEE. V gave up 3 bases and J gave up 5 bases, with 12 bases separating them. CDR3 bases: TGTGCCAGCAGCTCCCTAGGGGGGGATAATTCACCCCTCCACTTT. Translation gives CASSSLGGDNSPLHF.

This clonotype appeared many times. This chain uses TRBV6-1 with TRBJ1-5; D not certain. This CDR3 is built from 14 residues. The V gene's germline CDR1 is MNHNS and CDR2 SASEGT. The germline V and J ends were trimmed by 4 bases and 0 bases, with 7 bases remaining between them. CDR3 sequence: CASSAEYSNQPQHF. The CDR3 nucleotides are TGTGCCAGCAGTGCCGAGTATAGCAATCAGCCCCAGCATTTT.

The chain combines TRBV4-1 with TRBJ1-2; D gene uncertain. CDR1 is MGHRA and CDR2 is YSYEKL in the germline V gene. The CDR3 is 15 amino acids. Trimming left V 1 base short and J 3 bases short, with 12 bases between. This chain's CDR3 is CASSQGAGLHYGYTF. The CDR3 DNA reads TGCGCCAGCAGCCAAGGAGCAGGACTCCACTATGGCTACACCTTC.

DNA for the CDR3: TGCAGCTCACCGGCGGCATATACGCAGTATTTT. This codes for CSSPAAYTQYF. The gene calls are TRBV29-1 and TRBJ2-3; D gene unclear. The CDR3 contains 11 residues. V was shortened by 8 bases and J by 7 bases, with 13 bases between the two germline ends. Germline CDR1 reads SQVTM; CDR2 reads ANQGSEA.

The chain carries TRBV15 and TRBJ1-4; 7 bases fit TRBD1. The ends lost 2 bases at V and 5 bases at J; junction bases unmatched: 11. The CDR3 is 17 amino acids. Looked up from germline, CDR1 is LNHNV and CDR2 is YYDKDF (reference sequence). CDR3 DNA sequence: TGTGCCACCAGCAGAAACTCAAGGGGGCTGAGGAATGAAAAACTGTTTTTT. Translating it yields CATSRNSRGLRNEKLFF.

This clonotype was counted ten times or more. The DNA for the CDR3 is TGTGCCAGCAGTGGGGACAGGTGGGATGGCTACACCTTC. It encodes CASSGDRWDGYTF. The rearrangement joins TRBV6-1 to TRBJ1-2; TRBD1 agrees at 8 bases. Unmatched junction bases numbered 4, after V lost 4 bases and J lost 6 bases. Germline values: CDR1 MNHNS, CDR2 SASEGT. The CDR3 is 13 residues long.

The CDR3 spells CAISPLWGYNQPQHF. The CDR3 DNA follows: TGTGCCATCAGTCCTCTTTGGGGGTACAATCAGCCCCAGCATTTT. The chain has TRBV10-3 and TRBJ1-5; tentatively, D is TRBD1 (5 bases). The V gene's germline CDR1 is ENHRY and CDR2 SYGVKD. The CDR3 is 15 residues long. Deletions cut 5 bases from V and 3 bases from J, with 14 bases between.

Of note for this clonotype: A read error may be the cause here, since a much bigger clone is one base away. The genes are TRBV10-3 and TRBJ2-2, with TRBD2 as a possible D gene (6 bases). V shed 7 bases and J shed 3 bases, with 12 bases lying between them. The CDR3 is 14 residues long. Per the germline V gene, CDR1 is ENHRY and CDR2 is SYGVKD. This CDR3 reads CAINSGDHTGELFF. CDR3 nucleotides: TGTGCCATCAATTCGGGGGACCACACCGGGGAGCTGTTTTTT.

The rearrangement joins TRBV7-9 to TRBJ2-2; 9 bases align to TRBD1. The CDR3 has 16 residues. Germline V gene lookup returns CDR1 SEHNR and CDR2 FQNEAQ (reference sequence). The trim removed 3 bases at V and 4 bases at J, leaving 6 bases unmatched. The CDR3 here is CASSLRTGASTGELFF. The CDR3 DNA reads TGTGCCAGCAGCTTGAGGACAGGGGCTAGCACCGGGGAGCTGTTTTTT.

This clonotype came up a few times. This sequence joins TRBV6-5 and TRBJ1-3; no reliable D call. The V gene's germline CDR1 is MNHEY and CDR2 SVGAGI. The CDR3 extends over 16 amino acids. The V end lost 2 bases, the J end lost 0 bases, and 11 bases lay between the germline ends. The CDR3 loop is CASSYVRSSSGNTIYF. CDR3 DNA sequence: TGTGCCAGCAGTTACGTGCGCTCCAGCTCTGGAAACACCATATATTTT.

J is TRBJ2-7 and V is TRBV10-3; 11 nucleotides line up with TRBD1. CDR1 and CDR2 (germline): ENHRY, SYGVKD. Trimming removed 0 bases from V and 3 bases from J; junction bases left unmatched: 4. The CDR3 runs to 16 residues. The CDR3 here is CAISESPGTGGYEQYF. The CDR3 DNA follows: TGTGCCATCAGTGAGTCTCCGGGGACAGGGGGCTACGAGCAGTACTTC.